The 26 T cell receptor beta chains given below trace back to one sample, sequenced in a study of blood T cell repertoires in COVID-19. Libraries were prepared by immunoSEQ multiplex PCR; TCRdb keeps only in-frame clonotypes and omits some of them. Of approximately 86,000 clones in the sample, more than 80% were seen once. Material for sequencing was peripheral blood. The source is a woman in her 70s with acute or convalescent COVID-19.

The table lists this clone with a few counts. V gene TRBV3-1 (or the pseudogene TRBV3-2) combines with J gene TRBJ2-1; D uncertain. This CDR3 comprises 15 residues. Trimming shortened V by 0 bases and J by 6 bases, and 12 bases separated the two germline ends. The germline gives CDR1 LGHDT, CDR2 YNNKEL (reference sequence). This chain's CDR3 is CASSQDITYGNEQFF. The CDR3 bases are TGTGCCAGCAGCCAAGATATAACCTATGGCAATGAGCAGTTCTTC.

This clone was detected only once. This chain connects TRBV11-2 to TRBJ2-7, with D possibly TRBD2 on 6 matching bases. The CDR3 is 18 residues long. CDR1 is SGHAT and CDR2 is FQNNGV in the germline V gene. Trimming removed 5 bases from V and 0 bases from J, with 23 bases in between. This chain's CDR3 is CASSPINRGRTVSYEQYF. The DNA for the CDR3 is TGTGCCAGCAGCCCCATTAATCGGGGGAGGACCGTCTCCTACGAGCAGTACTTC.

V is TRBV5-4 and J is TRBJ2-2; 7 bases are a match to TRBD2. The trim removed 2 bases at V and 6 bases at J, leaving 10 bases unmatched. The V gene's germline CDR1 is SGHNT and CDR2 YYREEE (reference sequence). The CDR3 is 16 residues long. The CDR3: CASSFSPGGGAGELFF. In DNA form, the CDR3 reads TGTGCCAGCAGCTTTTCTCCGGGAGGAGGCGCCGGGGAGCTGTTTTTT.

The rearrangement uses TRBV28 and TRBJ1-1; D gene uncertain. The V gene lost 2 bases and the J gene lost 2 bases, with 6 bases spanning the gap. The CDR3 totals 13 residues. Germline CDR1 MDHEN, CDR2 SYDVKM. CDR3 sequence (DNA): TGTGCCAGCAGTTTAAAGCCCAACACTGAAGCTTTCTTT. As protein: CASSLKPNTEAFF.

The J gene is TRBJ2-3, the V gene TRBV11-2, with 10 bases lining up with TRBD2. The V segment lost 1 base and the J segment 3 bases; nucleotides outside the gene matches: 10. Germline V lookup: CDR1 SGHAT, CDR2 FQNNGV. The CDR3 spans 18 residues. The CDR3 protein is CASSLVRAGGPGTDTQYF. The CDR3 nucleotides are TGTGCCAGCAGCTTAGTTCGAGCGGGAGGGCCTGGGACAGATACGCAGTATTTT.

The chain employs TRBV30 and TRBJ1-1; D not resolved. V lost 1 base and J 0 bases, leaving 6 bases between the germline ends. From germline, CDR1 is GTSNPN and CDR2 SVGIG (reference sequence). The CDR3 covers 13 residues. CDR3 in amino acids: CAWSARVNTEAFF. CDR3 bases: TGTGCCTGGAGTGCTCGAGTGAACACTGAAGCTTTCTTT. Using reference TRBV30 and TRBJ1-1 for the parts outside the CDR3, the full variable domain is SQTIHQWPATLVQPVGSPLSLECTVEGTSNPNLYWYRQAAGRGLQLLFYSVGIGQISSEVPQNLSASRPQDRQFILSSKKLLLSDSGFYLCAWSARVNTEAFFGQGTRLTVV.

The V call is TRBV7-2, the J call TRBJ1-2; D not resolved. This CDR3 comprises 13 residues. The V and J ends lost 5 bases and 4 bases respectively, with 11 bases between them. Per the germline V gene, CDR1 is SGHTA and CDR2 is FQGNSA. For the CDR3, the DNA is TGTGCCAGCAGCCCTCTAGGCCCCTATGGCTACACCTTC. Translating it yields CASSPLGPYGYTF.

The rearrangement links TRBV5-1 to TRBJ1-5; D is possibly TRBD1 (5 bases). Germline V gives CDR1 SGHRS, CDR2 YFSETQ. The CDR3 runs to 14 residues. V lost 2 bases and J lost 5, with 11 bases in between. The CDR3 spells CASSFGGSDQPQHF. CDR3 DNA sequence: TGCGCCAGCAGCTTCGGGGGATCGGATCAGCCCCAGCATTTT.

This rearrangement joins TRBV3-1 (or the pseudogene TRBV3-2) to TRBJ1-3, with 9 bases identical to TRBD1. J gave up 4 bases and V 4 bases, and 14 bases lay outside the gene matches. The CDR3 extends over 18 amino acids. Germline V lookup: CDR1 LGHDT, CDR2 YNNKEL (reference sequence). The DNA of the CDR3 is TGTGCCAGCAGCCTGGGGGGACAGGGATTTATCTCCGGAAACACCATATATTTT. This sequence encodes CASSLGGQGFISGNTIYF.

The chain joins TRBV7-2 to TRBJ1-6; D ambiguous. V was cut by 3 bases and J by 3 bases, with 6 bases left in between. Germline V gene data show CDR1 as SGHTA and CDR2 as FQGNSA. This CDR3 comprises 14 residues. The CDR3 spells CASSFSSYNSPLHF. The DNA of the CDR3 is TGTGCCAGCAGCTTCTCCAGCTATAATTCACCCCTCCACTTT. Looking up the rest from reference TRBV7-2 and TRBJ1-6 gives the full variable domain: GAGVSQSPSNKVTEKGKDVELRCDPISGHTALYWYRQSLGQGLEFLIYFQGNSAPDKSGLPSDRFSAERTGGSVSTLTIQRTQQEDSAVYLCASSFSSYNSPLHFGNGTRLTVT.

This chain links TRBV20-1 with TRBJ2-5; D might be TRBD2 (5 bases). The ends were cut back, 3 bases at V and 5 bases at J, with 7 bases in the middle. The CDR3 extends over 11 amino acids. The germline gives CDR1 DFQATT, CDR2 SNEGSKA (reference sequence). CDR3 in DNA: TGCAGTGCTAGGACGGGGGAGACCCAGTACTTC. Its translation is CSARTGETQYF.

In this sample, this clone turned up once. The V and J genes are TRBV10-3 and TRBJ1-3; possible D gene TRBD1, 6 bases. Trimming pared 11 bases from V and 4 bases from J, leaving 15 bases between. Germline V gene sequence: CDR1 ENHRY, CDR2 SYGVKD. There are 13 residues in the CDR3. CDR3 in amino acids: CAGRNRVGNTIYF. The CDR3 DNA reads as TGTGCCGGAAGGAACAGGGTCGGAAACACCATATATTTT.

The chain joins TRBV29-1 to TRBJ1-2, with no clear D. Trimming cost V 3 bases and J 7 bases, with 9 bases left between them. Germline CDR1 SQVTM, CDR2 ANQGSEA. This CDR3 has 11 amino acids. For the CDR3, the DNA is TGCAGCGTTGAGCAGAACCTTGGCTACACCTTC. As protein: CSVEQNLGYTF.

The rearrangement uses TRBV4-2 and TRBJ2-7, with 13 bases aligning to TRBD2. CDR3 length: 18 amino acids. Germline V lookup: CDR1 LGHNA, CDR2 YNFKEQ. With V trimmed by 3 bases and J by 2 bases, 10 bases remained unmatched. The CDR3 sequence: CASSQGLAGSLRAYEQYF. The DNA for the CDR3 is TGTGCCAGCAGCCAGGGACTAGCGGGATCCCTCCGTGCCTACGAGCAGTACTTC.

The CDR3 loop is CAWSQGENIQYF. Written as DNA, the CDR3 is TGTGCCTGGAGTCAGGGGGAAAACATTCAGTACTTC. This chain links TRBV30 with TRBJ2-4, with 7 bases identical to TRBD1. The V gene end was trimmed by 2 bases and the J gene end by 5 bases; junction bases not matched to a gene: 0. The CDR3 length is 12 residues. The germline V gene has CDR1 GTSNPN and CDR2 SVGIG (reference sequence).

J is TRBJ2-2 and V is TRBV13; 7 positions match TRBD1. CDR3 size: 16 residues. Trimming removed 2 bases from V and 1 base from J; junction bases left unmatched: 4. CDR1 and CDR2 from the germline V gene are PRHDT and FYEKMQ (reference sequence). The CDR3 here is CASSLQRGQNTGELFF. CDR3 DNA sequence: TGTGCCAGCAGCTTACAGAGGGGGCAGAACACCGGGGAGCTGTTTTTT.

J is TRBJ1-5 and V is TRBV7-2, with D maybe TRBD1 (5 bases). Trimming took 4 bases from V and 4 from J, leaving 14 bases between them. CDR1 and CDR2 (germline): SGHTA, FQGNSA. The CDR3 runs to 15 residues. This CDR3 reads CASSSTGLSNQPQHF. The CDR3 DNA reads TGTGCCAGCAGCTCAACGGGACTCAGTAATCAGCCCCAGCATTTT.

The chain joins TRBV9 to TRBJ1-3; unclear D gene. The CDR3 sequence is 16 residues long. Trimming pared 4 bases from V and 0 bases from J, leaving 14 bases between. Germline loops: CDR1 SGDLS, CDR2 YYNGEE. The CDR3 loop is CASSPPPGLSGNTIYF. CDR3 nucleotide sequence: TGTGCCAGCAGCCCCCCGCCGGGTCTCTCTGGAAACACCATATATTTT. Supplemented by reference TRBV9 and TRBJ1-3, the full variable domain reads DSGVTQTPKHLITATGQRVTLRCSPRSGDLSVYWYQQSLDQGLQFLIQYYNGEERAKGNILERFSAQQFPDLHSELNLSSLELGDSALYFCASSPPPGLSGNTIYFGEGSWLTVV.

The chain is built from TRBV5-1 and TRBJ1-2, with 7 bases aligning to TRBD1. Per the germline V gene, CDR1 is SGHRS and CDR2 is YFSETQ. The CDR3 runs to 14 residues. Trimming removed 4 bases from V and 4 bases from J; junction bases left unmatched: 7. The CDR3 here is CASSGQANSYGYTF. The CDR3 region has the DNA TGCGCCAGCAGCGGACAGGCGAATTCCTATGGCTACACCTTC.

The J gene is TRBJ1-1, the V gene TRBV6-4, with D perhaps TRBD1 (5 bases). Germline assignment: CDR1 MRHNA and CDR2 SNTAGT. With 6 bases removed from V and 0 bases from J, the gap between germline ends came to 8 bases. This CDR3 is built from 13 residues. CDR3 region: CASSPGLNTEAFF. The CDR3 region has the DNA TGTGCCAGCAGCCCAGGGTTGAACACTGAAGCTTTCTTT.

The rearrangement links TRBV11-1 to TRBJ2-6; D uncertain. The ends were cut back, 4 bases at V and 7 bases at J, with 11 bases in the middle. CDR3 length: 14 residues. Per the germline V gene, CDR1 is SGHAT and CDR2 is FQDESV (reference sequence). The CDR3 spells CASSSYLAANVLTF. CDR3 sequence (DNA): TGTGCCAGCAGCTCGTATCTGGCTGCCAACGTCCTGACTTTC. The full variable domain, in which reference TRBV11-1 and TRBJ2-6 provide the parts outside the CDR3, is EAEVAQSPRYKITEKSQAVAFWCDPISGHATLYWYRQILGQGPELLVQFQDESVVDDSQLPKDRFSAERLKGVDSTLKIQPAELGDSAMYLCASSSYLAANVLTFGAGSRLTVL.

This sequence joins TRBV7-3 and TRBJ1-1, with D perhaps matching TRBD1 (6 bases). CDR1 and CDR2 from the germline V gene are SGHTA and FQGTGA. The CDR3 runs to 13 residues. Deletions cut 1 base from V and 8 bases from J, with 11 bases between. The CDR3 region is CASSLSGGLEAFF. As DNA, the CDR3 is TGTGCCAGCAGCTTAAGCGGGGGGCTCGAAGCTTTCTTT.

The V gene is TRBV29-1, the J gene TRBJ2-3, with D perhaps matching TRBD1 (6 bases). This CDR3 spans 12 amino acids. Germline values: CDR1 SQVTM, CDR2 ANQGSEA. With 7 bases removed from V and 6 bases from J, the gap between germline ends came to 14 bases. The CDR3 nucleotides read TGCAGCGGCTCAACAGGGTTCGATACGCAGTATTTT. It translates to CSGSTGFDTQYF.

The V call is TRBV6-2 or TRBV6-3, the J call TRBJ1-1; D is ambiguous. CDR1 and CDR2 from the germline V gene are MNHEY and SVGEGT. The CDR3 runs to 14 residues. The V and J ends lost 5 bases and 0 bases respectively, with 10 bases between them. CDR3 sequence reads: CASSTGSLNTEAFF. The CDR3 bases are TGTGCCAGCAGTACCGGGAGCCTGAACACTGAAGCTTTCTTT.

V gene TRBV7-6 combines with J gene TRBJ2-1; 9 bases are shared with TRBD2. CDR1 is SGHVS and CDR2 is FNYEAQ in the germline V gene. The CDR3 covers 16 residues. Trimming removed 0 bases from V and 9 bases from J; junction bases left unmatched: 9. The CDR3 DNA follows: TGTGCCAGCAGCTTAGCGTCGGCAGCGGGGGGAACTGAGCAGTTCTTC. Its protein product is CASSLASAAGGTEQFF.

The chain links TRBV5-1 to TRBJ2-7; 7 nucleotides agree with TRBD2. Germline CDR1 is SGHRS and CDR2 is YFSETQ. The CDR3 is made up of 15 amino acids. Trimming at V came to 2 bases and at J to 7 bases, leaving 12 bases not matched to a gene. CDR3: CASSLDGRTYGEQYF. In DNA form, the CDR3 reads TGCGCCAGCAGCTTAGACGGGAGGACCTACGGGGAGCAGTACTTC.